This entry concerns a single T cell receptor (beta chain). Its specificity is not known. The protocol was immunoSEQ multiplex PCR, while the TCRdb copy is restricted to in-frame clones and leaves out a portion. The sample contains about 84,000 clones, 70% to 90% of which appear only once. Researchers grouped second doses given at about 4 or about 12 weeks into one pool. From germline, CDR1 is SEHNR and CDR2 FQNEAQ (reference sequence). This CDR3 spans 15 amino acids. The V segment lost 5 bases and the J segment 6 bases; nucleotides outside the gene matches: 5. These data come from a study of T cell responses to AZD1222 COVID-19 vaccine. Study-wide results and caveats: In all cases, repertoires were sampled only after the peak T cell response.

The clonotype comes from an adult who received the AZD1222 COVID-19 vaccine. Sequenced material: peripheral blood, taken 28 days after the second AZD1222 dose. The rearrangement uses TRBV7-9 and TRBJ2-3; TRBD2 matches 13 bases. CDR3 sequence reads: CASSRLAGGRDTQYF. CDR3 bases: TGTGCCAGCAGCCGACTAGCGGGGGGCCGGGATACGCAGTATTTT.